This TCR beta chain was identified during a study of cytomegalovirus exposure and HLA in healthy donors. Turning to the study itself: The Caucasian-associated ancestry cluster held more than 80% of around 380 genotyped donors. Study results and limitations: Later examination showed HLA-associated TCR beta chains had greater clonal expansion than equally common others.

PCR amplification relied on 60 Vbeta primers (plus 13 Jbeta primers). The table came from immunoSEQ multiplex PCR; TCRdb's copy has only in-frame clones and leaves some out. The sample lists tens of thousands of clones; 79% were seen once. With regard to this clone: As yet, its antigen is unknown.

The sample comprised PBMCs. The source is a man aged 30 to 39 in good health and CMV-seronegative.

The CDR3 here is CASSPRRGGTDTQYF. The CDR3, as DNA: TGTGCCAGCTCACCGAGGCGGGGTGGGACAGATACGCAGTATTTT. The V gene is TRBV18, the J gene TRBJ2-3; possible D gene TRBD2, 6 bases. V shed 3 bases and J shed 3 bases, with 13 bases lying between them. Germline V gene sequence: CDR1 KGHSH, CDR2 LQKENI. The length of the CDR3 is 15 residues.